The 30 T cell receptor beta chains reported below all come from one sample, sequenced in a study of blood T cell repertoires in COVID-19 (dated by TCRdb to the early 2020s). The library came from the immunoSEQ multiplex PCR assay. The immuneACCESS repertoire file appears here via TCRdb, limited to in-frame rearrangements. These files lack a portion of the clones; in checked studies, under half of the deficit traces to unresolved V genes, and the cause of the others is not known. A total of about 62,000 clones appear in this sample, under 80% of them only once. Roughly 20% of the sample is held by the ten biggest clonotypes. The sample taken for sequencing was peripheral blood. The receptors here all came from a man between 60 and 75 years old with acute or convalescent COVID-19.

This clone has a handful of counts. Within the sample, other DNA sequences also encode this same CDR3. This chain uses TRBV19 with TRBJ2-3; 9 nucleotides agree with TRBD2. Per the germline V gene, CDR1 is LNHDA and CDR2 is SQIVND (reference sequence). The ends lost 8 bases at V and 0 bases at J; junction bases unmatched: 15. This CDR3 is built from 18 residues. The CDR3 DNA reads TGTGCCAGTTCCGGAGGGCTAGCGGGGTCCCCTAGCACAGATACGCAGTATTTT. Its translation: CASSGGLAGSPSTDTQYF.

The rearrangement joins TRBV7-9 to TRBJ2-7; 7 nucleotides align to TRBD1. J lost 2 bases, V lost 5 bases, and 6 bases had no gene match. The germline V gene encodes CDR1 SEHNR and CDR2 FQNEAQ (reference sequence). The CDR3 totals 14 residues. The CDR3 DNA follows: TGTGCCAGCAGCCCCGACAGGGTTCCCTACGAGCAGTACTTC. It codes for CASSPDRVPYEQYF.

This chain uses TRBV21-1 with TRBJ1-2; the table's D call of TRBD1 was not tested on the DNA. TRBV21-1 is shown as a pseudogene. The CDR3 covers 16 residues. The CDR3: CASSKEPSPHNYGYTF. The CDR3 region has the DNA TGTGCCAGCAGCAAAGAACCCAGTCCCCATAACTATGGCTACACCTTC.

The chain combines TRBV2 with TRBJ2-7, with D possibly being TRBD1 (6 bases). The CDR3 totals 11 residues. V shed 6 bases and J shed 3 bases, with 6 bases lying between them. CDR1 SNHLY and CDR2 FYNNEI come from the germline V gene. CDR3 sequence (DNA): TGTGCCAGCAGGGACAGCTACGAGCAGTACTTC. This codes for CASRDSYEQYF.

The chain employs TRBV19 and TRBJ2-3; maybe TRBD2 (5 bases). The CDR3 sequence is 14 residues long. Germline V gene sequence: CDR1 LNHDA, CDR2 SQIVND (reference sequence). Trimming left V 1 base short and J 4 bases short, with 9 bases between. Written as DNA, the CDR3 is TGTGCCAGTAGTATAGTGGGGAGTGCAGATACGCAGTATTTT. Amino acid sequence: CASSIVGSADTQYF.

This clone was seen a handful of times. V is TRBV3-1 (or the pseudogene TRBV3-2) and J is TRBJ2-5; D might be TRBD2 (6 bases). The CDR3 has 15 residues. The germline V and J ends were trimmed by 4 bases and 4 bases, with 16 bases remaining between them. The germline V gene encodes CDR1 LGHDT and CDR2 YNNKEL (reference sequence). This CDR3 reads CASSPPGRGLETQYF. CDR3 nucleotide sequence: TGTGCCAGCAGCCCCCCGGGGCGGGGACTAGAGACCCAGTACTTC.

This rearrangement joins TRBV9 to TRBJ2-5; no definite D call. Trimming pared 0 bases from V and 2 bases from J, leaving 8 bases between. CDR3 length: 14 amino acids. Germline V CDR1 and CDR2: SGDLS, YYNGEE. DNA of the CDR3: TGTGCCAGCAGCGTAGGGTTACAGCAAGAGACCCAGTACTTC. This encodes CASSVGLQQETQYF.

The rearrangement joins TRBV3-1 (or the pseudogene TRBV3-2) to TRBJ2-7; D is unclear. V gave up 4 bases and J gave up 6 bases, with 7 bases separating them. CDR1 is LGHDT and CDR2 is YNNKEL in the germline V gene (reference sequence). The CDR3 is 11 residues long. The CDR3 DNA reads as TGTGCCAGCAGCCCTACCCCCGAGCAGTACTTC. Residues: CASSPTPEQYF.

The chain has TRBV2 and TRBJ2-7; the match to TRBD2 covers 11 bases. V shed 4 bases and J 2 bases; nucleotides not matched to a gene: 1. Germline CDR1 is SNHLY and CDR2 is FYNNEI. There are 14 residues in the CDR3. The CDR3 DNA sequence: TGTGCCAGCAGTGCTAGCGGGAGGACCTACGAGCAGTACTTC. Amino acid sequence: CASSASGRTYEQYF. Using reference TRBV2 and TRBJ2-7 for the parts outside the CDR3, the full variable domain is EPEVTQTPSHQVTQMGQEVILRCVPISNHLYFYWYRQILGQKVEFLVSFYNNEISEKSEIFDDQFSVERPDGSNFTLKIRSTKLEDSAMYFCASSASGRTYEQYFGPGTRLTVT.

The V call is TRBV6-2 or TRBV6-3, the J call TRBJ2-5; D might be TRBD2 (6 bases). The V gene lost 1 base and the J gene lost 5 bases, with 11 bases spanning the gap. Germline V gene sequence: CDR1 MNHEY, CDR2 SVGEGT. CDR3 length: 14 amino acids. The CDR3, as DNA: TGTGCCAGCAGTTACTTCTCGGGAGCGGAGACCCAGTACTTC. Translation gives CASSYFSGAETQYF.

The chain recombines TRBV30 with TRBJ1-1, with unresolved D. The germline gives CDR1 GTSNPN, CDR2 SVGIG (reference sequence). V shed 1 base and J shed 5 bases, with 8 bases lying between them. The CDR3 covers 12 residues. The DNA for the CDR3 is TGTGCCTGGAGTGCGGGGTTGACTGAAGCTTTCTTT. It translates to CAWSAGLTEAFF.

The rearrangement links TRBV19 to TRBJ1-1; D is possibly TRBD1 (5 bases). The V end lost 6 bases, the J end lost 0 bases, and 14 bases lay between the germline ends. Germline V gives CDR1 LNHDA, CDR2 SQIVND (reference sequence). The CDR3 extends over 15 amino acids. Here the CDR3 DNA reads TGTGCCAGTAGCCGGGGACTGACCATGAACACTGAAGCTTTCTTT. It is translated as CASSRGLTMNTEAFF.

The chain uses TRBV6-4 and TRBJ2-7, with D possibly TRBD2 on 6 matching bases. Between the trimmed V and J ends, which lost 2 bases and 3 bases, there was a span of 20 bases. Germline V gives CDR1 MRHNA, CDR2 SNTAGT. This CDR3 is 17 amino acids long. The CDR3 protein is CASSDGTEGTWGYEQYF. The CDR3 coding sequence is TGTGCCAGCAGTGACGGGACGGAGGGGACTTGGGGCTACGAGCAGTACTTC.

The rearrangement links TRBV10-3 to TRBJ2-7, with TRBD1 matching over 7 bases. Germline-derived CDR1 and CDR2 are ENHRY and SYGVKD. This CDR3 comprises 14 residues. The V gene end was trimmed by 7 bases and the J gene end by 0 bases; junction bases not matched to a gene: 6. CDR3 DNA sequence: TGTGCCATCACTTCCGGGACAGTCTCCTACGAGCAGTACTTC. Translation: CAITSGTVSYEQYF.

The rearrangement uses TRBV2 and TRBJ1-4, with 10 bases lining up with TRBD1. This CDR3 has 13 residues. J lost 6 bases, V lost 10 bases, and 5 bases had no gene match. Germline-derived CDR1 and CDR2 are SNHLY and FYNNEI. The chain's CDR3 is CAKGDRGYEKLFF. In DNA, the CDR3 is TGTGCCAAAGGGGACAGGGGTTATGAAAAACTGTTTTTT.

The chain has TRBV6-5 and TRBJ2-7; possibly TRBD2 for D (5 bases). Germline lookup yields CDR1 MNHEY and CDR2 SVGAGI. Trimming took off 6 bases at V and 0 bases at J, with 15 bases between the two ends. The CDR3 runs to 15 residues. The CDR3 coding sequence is TGTGCCAGCAGAGCTGAGGGAGCCCCCTCCTACGAGCAGTACTTC. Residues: CASRAEGAPSYEQYF.

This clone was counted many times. CDR3 sequence reads: CATAGSLNDEQYF. The DNA for the CDR3 is TGTGCCACCGCCGGGAGTTTGAATGACGAGCAGTACTTC. The chain joins TRBV10-3 to TRBJ2-7; TRBD2 is a possible D gene (6 bases). Germline V gene data show CDR1 as ENHRY and CDR2 as SYGVKD. V gave up 10 bases and J gave up 5 bases, with 18 bases separating them. The CDR3 runs 13 residues.

The CDR3 region has the DNA TGTGCCAGCAGCGAGACTAGCGGGAGAAGTCGATACGAGCAGTACTTC. This codes for CASSETSGRSRYEQYF. The genes are TRBV7-9 and TRBJ2-7; 12 bases are shared with TRBD2. The CDR3 is 16 residues long. Germline loops: CDR1 SEHNR, CDR2 FQNEAQ (reference sequence). Trimming cost V 5 bases and J 4 bases; bases outside gene matches: 9. The whole variable domain, remainder taken from reference TRBV7-9 and TRBJ2-7, is DTGVSQNPRHKITKRGQNVTFRCDPISEHNRLYWYRQTLGQGPEFLTYFQNEAQLEKSRLLSDRFSAERPKGSFSTLEIQRTEQGDSAMYLCASSETSGRSRYEQYFGPGTRLTVT.

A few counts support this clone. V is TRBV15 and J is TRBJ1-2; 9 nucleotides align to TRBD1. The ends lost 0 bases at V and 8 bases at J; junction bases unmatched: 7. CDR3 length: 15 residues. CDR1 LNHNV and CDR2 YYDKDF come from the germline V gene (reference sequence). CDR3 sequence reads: CATSRDWDRAGGYTF. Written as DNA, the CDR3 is TGTGCCACCAGCAGAGATTGGGACAGGGCTGGGGGCTACACCTTC.

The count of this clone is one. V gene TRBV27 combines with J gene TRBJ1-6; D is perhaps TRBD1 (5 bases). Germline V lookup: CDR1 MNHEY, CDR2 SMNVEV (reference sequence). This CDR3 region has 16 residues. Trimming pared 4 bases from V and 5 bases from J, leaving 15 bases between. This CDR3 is CASSSGAGSNNSPLHF. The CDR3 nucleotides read TGTGCCAGCAGTTCTGGGGCCGGGTCTAATAATTCACCCCTCCACTTT.

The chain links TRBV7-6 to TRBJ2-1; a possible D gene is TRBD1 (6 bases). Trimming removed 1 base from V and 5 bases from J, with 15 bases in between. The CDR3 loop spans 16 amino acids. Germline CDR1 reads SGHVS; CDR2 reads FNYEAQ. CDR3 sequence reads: CASSLEMLGADNEQFF. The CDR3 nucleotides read TGTGCCAGCAGCTTAGAAATGTTGGGGGCCGACAATGAGCAGTTCTTC.

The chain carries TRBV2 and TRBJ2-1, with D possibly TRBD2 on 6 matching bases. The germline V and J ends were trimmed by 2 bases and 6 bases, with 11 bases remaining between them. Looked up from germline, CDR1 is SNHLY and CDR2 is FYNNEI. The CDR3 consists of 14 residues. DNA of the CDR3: TGTGCCAGCAGTGAACGGCTAGCGCTCAATGAGCAGTTCTTC. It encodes CASSERLALNEQFF.

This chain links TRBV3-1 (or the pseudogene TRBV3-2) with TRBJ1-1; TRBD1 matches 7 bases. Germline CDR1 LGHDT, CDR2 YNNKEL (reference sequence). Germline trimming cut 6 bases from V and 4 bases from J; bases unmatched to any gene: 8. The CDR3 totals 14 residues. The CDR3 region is CASRQQGLSTEAFF. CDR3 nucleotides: TGTGCCAGCAGACAACAGGGGTTGAGCACTGAAGCTTTCTTT.

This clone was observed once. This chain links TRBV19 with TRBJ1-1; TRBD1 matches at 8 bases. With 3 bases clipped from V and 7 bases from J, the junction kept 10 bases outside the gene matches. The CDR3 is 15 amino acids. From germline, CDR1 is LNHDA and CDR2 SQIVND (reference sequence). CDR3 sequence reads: CASSIMGVGTGEAFF. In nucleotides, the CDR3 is TGTGCCAGTAGTATTATGGGTGTTGGGACAGGTGAAGCTTTCTTT.

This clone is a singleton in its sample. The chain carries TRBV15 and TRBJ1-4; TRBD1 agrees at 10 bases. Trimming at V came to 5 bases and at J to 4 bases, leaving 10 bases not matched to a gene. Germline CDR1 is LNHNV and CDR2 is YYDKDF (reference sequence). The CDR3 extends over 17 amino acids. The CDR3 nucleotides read TGTGCCACCAGCGACCGGACAGGGGGTCTCAATAATGAAAAACTGTTTTTT. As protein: CATSDRTGGLNNEKLFF.

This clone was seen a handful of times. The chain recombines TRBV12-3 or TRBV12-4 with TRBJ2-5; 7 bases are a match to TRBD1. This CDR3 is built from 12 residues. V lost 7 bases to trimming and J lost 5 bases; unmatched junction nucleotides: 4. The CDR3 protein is CASNHRGETQYF. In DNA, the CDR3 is TGTGCCAGCAACCACAGGGGTGAGACCCAGTACTTC.

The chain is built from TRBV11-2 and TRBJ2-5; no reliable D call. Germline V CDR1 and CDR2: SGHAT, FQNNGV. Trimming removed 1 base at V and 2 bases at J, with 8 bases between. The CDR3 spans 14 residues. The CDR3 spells CASSLVHIQETQYF. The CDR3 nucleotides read TGTGCCAGCAGCTTAGTCCACATACAAGAGACCCAGTACTTC.

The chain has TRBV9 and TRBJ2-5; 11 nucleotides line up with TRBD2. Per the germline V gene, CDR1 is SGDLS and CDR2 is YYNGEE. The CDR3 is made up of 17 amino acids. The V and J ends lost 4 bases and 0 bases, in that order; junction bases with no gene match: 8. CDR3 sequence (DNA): TGTGCCAGCAGCTCCGGAGTAGCGGGGGGGAACCAAGAGACCCAGTACTTC. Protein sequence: CASSSGVAGGNQETQYF.

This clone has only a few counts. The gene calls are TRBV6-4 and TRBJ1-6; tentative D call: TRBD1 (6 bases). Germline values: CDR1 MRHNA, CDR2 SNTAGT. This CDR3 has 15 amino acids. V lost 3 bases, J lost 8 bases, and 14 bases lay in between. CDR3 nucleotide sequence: TGTGCCAGCAGTGAAGGGGGTGGAGGATATTCACCCCTCCACTTT. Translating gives CASSEGGGGYSPLHF.

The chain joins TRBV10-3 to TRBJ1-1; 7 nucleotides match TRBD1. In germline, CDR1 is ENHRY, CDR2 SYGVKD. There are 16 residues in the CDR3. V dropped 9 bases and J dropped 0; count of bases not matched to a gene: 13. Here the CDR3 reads CAIAPGQRTMNTEAFF. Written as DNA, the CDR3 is TGTGCCATAGCACCGGGACAGAGGACTATGAACACTGAAGCTTTCTTT.